A selection of T cell receptor beta chains follows, all from one sample in a study of cytomegalovirus exposure and HLA in healthy donors. Generated by immunoSEQ multiplex PCR, the TCRdb table keeps only in-frame clones and is missing some. The sample has hundreds of thousands of clones; around 80% are singletons. Source material: PBMCs. Receptors originate from a man aged 25-45 years in good health and CMV-seronegative. CDR3s include the opening cysteine and the closing phenylalanine or tryptophan. A D gene is named only where the DNA matches it firmly. Only part of the rows carry a size: once, few, many, or a class if the clone is expanded.

size: -
D: -
length: 15
J: TRBJ1-1
V: TRBV5-1
CDR3: CASSLEGGGSTEAFF
DNA: TGCGCCAGCAGCTTGGAAGGGGGGGGGAGCACTGAAGCTTTCTTT

size: few
D: TRBD1
length: 15
J: TRBJ2-7
V: TRBV27
CDR3: CASRPAGTATYEQYF
DNA: TGTGCCAGCCGACCTGCCGGGACAGCTACCTACGAGCAGTACTTC

size: -
D: -
length: 15
J: TRBJ2-7
V: TRBV27
CDR3: CASSFGRPNTYEQYF
DNA: TGTGCCAGCAGTTTCGGCAGGCCGAATACCTACGAGCAGTACTTC

size: -
D: -
length: 12
J: TRBJ1-5
V: TRBV16
CDR3: CASSHGRGPQHF
DNA: TGTGCTAGCAGCCATGGCCGGGGACCCCAGCATTTT

size: -
D: -
length: 15
J: TRBJ1-4
V: TRBV5-1
CDR3: CASSLDGATNEKLFF
DNA: TGCGCCAGCAGCTTGGATGGAGCAACTAATGAAAAACTGTTTTTT

size: -
D: -
length: 13
J: TRBJ1-5
V: TRBV9
CDR3: CASSAGVNQPQHF
DNA: TGTGCCAGCAGCGCGGGTGTTAATCAGCCCCAGCATTTT

size: -
D: TRBD1
length: 14
J: TRBJ2-5
V: TRBV6-5
CDR3: CASRRTGGAETQYF
DNA: TGTGCCAGCAGACGGACAGGGGGCGCGGAGACCCAGTACTTC

size: -
D: -
length: 14
J: TRBJ1-2
V: TRBV7-8
CDR3: CASSLAVAVGGYTF
DNA: TGTGCCAGCAGCTTAGCTGTAGCGGTCGGTGGCTACACCTTC

size: -
D: TRBD2
length: 15
J: TRBJ2-1
V: TRBV7-2
CDR3: CASSSKAGGGNEQFF
DNA: TGTGCCAGCAGCTCGAAGGCGGGCGGGGGCAATGAGCAGTTCTTC

size: -
D: -
length: 13
J: TRBJ1-2
V: TRBV5-6
CDR3: CASSLDRDYGYTF
DNA: TGTGCCAGCAGCTTGGACAGGGATTATGGCTACACCTTC

size: -
D: TRBD1
length: 14
J: TRBJ1-2
V: TRBV27
CDR3: CASSPGQGANGYTF
DNA: TGTGCCAGCAGCCCGGGACAGGGGGCGAATGGCTACACCTTC

size: once
D: TRBD2
length: 17
J: TRBJ2-1
V: TRBV4-2
CDR3: CASSQDLTGGPYNEQFF
DNA: TGTGCCAGCAGCCAAGACTTGACGGGGGGGCCCTACAATGAGCAGTTCTTC